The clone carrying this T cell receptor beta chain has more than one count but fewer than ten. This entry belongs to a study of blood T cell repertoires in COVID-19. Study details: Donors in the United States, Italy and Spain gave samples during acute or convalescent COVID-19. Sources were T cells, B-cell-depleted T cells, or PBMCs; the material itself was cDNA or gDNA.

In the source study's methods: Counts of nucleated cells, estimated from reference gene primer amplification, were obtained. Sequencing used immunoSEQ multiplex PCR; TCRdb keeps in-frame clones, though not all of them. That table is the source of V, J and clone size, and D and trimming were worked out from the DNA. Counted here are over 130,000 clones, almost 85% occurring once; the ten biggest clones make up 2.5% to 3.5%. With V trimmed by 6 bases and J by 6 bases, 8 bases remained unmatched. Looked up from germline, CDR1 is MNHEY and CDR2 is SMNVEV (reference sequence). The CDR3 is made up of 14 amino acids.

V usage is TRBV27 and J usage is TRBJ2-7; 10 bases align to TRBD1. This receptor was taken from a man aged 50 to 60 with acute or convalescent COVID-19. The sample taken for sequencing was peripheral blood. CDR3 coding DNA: TGTGCCAGCAGCCCCCGGGACAGGGGTTCCGAGCAGTACTTC. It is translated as CASSPRDRGSEQYF.